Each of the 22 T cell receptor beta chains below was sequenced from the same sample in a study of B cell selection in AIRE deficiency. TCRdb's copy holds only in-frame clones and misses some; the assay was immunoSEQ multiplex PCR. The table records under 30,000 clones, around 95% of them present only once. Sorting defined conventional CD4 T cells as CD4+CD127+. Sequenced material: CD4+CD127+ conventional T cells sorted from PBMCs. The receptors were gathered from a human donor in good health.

CDR3 bases: TGTGCCAGCAGGGACAGGGATAACACCGGGGAGCTGTTTTTT. Translated, it gives CASRDRDNTGELFF. The V gene is TRBV2, the J gene TRBJ2-2; TRBD1 matches at 8 bases. Losses at the gene ends were 6 bases for V and 2 bases for J; bases not matched to a gene: 2. The CDR3 loop spans 14 amino acids. Germline values: CDR1 SNHLY, CDR2 FYNNEI.

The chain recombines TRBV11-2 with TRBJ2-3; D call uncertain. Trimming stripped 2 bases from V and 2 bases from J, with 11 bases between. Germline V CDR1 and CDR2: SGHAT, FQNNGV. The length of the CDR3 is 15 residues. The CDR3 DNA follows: TGTGCCAGCAGCTTAACCCTATACGACACAGATACGCAGTATTTT. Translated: CASSLTLYDTDTQYF.

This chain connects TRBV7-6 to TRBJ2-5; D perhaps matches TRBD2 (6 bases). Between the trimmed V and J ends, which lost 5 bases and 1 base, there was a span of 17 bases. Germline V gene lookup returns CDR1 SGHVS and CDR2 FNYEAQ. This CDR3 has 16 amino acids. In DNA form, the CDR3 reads TGTGCCAGCAGCCCATCCCGGAGGGCCCGCCAAGAGACCCAGTACTTC. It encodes CASSPSRRARQETQYF.

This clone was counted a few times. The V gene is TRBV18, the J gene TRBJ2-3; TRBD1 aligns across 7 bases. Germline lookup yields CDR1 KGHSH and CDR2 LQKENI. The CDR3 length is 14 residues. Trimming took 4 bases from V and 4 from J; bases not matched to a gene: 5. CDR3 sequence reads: CASSLTGPADTQYF. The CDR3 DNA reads TGTGCCAGCTCACTGACAGGGCCGGCAGATACGCAGTATTTT. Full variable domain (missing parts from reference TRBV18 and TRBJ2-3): NAGVMQNPRHLVRRRGQEARLRCSPMKGHSHVYWYRQLPEEGLKFMVYLQKENIIDESGMPKERFSAEFPKEGPSILRIQQVVRGDSAAYFCASSLTGPADTQYFGPGTRLTVL.

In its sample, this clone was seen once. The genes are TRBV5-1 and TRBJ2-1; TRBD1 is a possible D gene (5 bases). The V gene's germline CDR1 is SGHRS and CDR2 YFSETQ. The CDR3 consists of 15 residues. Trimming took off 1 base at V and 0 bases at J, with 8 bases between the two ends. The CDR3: CASSLTGGSYNEQFF. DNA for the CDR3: TGCGCCAGCAGCTTGACAGGCGGCTCCTACAATGAGCAGTTCTTC. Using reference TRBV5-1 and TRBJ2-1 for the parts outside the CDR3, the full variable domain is KAGVTQTPRYLIKTRGQQVTLSCSPISGHRSVSWYQQTPGQGLQFLFEYFSETQRNKGNFPGRFSGRQFSNSRSEMNVSTLELGDSALYLCASSLTGGSYNEQFFGPGTRLTVL.

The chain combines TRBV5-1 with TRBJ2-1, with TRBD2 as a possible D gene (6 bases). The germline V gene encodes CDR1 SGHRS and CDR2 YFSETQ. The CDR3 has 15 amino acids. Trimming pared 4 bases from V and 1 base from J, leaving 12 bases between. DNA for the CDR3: TGCGCCAGCAGCGTCCGGGACTTATCCTACAATGAGCAGTTCTTC. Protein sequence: CASSVRDLSYNEQFF.

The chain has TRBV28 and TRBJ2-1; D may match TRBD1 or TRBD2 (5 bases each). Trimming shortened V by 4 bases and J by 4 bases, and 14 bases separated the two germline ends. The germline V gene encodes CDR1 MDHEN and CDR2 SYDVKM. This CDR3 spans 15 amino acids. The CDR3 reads CASSSSGPFYNEQFF. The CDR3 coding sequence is TGTGCCAGCAGTTCGTCGGGACCCTTTTACAATGAGCAGTTCTTC.

CDR3 protein: CASSPGQGSPGANVLTF. The CDR3 DNA reads as TGTGCCAGCAGCCCCGGACAGGGGAGCCCTGGGGCCAACGTCCTGACTTTC. The rearrangement links TRBV7-3 to TRBJ2-6; 9 bases fit TRBD1. After removal of 5 bases from V and 2 bases from J, the junction contained 7 bases not matched to a gene. This CDR3 has 17 amino acids. The V gene's germline CDR1 is SGHTA and CDR2 FQGTGA.

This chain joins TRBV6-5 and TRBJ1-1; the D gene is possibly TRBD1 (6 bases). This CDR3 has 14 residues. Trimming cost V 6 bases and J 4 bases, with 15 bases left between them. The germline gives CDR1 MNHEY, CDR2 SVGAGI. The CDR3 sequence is CASRLGPTGTEAFF. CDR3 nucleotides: TGTGCCAGCAGGCTTGGTCCGACAGGCACTGAAGCTTTCTTT.

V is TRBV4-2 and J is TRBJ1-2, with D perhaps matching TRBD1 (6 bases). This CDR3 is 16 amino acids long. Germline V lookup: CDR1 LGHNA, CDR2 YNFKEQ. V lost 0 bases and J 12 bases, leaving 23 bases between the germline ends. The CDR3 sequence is CASSQDLGQNAKSHTF. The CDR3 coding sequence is TGTGCCAGCAGCCAAGATCTGGGACAAAATGCCAAGAGTCACACCTTC.

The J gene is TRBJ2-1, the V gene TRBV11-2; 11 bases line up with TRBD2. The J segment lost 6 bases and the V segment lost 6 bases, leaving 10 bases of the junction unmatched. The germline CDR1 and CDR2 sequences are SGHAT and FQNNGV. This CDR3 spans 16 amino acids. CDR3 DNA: TGTGCCAGCAGAACAATAGCGGGAGGGTGGGGCAATGAGCAGTTCTTC. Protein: CASRTIAGGWGNEQFF.

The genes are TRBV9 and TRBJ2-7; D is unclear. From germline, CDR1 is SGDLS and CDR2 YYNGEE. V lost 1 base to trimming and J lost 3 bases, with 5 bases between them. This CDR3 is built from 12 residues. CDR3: CASSVSDYEQYF. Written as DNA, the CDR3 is TGTGCCAGCAGCGTATCGGACTACGAGCAGTACTTC.

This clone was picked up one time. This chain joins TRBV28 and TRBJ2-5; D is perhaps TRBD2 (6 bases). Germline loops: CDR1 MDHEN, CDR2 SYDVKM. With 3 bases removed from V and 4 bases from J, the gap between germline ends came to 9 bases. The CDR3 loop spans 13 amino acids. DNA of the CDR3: TGTGCCAGCAGTTTGGGGGGAGGAGAGACCCAGTACTTC. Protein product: CASSLGGGETQYF.

CDR3 amino acids: CASSTHQGVDTQYF. CDR3 bases: TGCGCCAGCAGCACCCACCAGGGGGTGGATACGCAGTATTTT. This chain links TRBV5-1 with TRBJ2-3, with 7 bases matching TRBD1. This CDR3 comprises 14 residues. With V trimmed by 4 bases and J by 6 bases, 8 bases remained unmatched. Germline-derived CDR1 and CDR2 are SGHRS and YFSETQ.

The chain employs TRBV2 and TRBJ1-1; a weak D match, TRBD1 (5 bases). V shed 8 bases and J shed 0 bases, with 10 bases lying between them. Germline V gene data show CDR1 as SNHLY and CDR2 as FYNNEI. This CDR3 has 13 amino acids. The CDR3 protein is CASGGAVNTEAFF. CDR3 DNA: TGTGCCAGCGGAGGGGCGGTGAACACTGAAGCTTTCTTT.

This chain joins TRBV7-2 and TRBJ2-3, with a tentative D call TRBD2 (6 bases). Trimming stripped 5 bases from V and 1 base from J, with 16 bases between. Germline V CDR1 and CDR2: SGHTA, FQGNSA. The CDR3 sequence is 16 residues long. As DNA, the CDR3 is TGTGCCAGCAGCGGTGGGACTTCTTTACGCACAGATACGCAGTATTTT. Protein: CASSGGTSLRTDTQYF.

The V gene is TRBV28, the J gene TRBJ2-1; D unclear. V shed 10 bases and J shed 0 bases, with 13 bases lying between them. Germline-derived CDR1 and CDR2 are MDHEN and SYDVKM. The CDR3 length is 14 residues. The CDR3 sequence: CAIQQTFSYNEQFF. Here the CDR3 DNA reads TGTGCCATACAACAGACCTTCTCCTACAATGAGCAGTTCTTC.

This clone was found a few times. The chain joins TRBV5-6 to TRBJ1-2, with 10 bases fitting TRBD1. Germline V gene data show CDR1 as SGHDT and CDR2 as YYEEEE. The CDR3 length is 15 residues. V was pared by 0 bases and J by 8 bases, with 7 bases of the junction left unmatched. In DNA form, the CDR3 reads TGTGCCAGCAGCTTGGCCGGGACAGGGGACGGGGGCTACACCTTC. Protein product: CASSLAGTGDGGYTF.

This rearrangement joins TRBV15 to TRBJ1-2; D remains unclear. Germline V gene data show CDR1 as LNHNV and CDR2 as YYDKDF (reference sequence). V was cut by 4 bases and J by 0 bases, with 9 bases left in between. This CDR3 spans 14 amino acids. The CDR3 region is CATSTTKTNYGYTF. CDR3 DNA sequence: TGTGCCACCAGCACAACAAAGACTAACTATGGCTACACCTTC.

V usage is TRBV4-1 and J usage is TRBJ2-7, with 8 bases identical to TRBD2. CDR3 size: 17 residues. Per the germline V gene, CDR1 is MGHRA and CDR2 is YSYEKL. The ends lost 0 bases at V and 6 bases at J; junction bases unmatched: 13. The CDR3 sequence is CASSQDPPGLARVEQYF. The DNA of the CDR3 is TGCGCCAGCAGCCAAGATCCCCCAGGACTAGCTAGGGTCGAGCAGTACTTC.

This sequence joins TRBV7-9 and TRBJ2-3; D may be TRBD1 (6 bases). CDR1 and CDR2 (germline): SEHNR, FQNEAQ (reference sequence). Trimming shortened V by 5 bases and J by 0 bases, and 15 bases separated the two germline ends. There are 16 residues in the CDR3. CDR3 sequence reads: CASSPRTDFSTDTQYF. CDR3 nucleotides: TGTGCCAGCAGCCCTCGGACAGACTTTAGCACAGATACGCAGTATTTT. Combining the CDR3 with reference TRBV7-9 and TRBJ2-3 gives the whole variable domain DTGVSQNPRHKITKRGQNVTFRCDPISEHNRLYWYRQTLGQGPEFLTYFQNEAQLEKSRLLSDRFSAERPKGSFSTLEIQRTEQGDSAMYLCASSPRTDFSTDTQYFGPGTRLTVL.

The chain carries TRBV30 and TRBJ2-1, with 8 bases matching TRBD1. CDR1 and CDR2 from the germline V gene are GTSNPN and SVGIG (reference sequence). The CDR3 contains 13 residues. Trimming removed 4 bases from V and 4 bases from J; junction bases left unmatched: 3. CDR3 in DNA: TGTGCCTGGAAGGACAGGGTTTACAATGAGCAGTTCTTC. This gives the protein CAWKDRVYNEQFF.